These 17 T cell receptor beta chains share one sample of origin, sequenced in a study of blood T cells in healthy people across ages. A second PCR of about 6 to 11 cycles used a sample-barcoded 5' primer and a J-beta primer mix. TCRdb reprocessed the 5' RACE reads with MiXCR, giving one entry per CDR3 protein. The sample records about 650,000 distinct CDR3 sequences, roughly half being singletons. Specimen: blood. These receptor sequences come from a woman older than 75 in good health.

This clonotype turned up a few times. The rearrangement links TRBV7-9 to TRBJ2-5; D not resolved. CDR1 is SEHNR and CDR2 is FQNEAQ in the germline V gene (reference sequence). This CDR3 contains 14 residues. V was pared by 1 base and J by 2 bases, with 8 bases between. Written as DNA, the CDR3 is TGTGCCAGCAGCTTAGTAGTTCTGCAAGAGACCCAGTACTTC. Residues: CASSLVVLQETQYF.

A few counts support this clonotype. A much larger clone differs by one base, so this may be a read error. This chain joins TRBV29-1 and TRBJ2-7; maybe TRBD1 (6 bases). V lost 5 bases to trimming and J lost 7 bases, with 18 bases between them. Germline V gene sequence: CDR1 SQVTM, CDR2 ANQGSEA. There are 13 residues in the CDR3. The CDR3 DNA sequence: TGCAGCGTTAGGGGGAGTACGTACAATGAGCAGTACTTC. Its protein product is CSVRGSTYNEQYF.

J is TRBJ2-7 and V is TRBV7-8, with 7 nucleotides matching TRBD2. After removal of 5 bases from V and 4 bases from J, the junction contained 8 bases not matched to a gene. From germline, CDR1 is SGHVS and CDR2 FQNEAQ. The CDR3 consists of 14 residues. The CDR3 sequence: CASSVSGTTYEQYF. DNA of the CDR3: TGTGCCAGCAGCGTCTCCGGGACTACTTACGAGCAGTACTTC. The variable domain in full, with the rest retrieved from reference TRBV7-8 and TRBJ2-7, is GAGVSQSPRYKVAKRGQDVALRCDPISGHVSLFWYQQALGQGPEFLTYFQNEAQLDKSGLPSDRFFAERPEGSVSTLKIQRTQQEDSAVYLCASSVSGTTYEQYFGPGTRLTVT.

The CDR3 DNA is TGTGCCAGCTCACCATCGCCAGACACAGATACGCAGTATTTT. It specifies CASSPSPDTDTQYF. The rearrangement joins TRBV18 to TRBJ2-3; D unresolved. The CDR3 is 14 residues long. CDR1 and CDR2 (germline): KGHSH, LQKENI. V lost 2 bases and J lost 2, with 8 bases in between.

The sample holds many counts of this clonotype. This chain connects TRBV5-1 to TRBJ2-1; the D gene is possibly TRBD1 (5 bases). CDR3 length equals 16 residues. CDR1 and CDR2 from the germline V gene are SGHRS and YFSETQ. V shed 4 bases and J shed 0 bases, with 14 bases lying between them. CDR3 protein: CASSLLRASSYNEQFF. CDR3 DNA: TGCGCCAGCAGCCTTCTCAGGGCTAGCTCCTACAATGAGCAGTTCTTC.

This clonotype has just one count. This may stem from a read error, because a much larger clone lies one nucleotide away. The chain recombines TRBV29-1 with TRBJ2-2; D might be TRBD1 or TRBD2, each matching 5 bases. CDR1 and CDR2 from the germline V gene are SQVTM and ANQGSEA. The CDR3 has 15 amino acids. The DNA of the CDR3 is TGCAGCGTGCCCAGGGTCTTCGCGAACACCGGGAAGCTGTTTTTT. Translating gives CSVPRVFANTGKLFF.

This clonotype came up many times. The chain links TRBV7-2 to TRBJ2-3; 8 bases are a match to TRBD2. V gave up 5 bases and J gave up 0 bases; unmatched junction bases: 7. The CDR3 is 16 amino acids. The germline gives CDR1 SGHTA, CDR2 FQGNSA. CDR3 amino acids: CASSPGLAPSTDTQYF. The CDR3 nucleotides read TGTGCCAGCAGCCCTGGACTAGCCCCTAGCACAGATACGCAGTATTTT.

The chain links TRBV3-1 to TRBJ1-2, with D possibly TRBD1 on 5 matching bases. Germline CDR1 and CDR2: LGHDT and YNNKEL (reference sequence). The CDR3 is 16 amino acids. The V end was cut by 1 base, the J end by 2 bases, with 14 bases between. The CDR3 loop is CASSQGTGGRNYGYTF. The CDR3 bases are TGTGCCAGCAGCCAAGGGACGGGGGGACGGAACTATGGCTACACCTTC.

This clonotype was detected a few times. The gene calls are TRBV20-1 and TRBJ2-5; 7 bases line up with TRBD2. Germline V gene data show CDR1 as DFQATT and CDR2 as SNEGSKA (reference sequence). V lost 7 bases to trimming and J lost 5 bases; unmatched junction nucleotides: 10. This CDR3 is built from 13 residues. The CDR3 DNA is TGCAGTGTTAAACCGGGAGGAAGGGAGACCCAGTACTTC. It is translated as CSVKPGGRETQYF.

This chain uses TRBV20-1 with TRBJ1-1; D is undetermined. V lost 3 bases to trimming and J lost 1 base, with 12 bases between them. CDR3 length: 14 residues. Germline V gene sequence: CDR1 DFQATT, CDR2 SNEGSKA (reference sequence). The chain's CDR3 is CSARSGSGNTEAFF. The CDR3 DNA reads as TGCAGTGCTAGGTCAGGTTCGGGGAACACTGAAGCTTTCTTT.

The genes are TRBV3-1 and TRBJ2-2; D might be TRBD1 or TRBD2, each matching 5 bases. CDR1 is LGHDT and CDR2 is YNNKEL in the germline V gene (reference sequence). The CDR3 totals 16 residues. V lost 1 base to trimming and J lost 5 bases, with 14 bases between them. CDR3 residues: CASSQGWGRTTGELFF. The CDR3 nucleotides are TGTGCCAGCAGCCAAGGTTGGGGGAGAACGACCGGGGAGCTGTTTTTT.

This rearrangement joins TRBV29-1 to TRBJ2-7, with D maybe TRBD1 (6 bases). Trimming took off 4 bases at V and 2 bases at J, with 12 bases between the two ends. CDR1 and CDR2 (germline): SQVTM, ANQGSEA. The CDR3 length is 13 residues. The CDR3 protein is CSVVGHTTYEQYF. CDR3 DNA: TGCAGCGTTGTGGGACACACCACCTACGAGCAGTACTTC.

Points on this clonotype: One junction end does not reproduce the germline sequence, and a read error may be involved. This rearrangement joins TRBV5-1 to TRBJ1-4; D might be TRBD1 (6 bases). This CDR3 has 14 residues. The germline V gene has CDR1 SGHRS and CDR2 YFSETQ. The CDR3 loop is CAGSLGQPNEKLFF. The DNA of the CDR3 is TGCGCCGGCAGCCTAGGACAGCCGAATGAAAAACTGTTTTTT.

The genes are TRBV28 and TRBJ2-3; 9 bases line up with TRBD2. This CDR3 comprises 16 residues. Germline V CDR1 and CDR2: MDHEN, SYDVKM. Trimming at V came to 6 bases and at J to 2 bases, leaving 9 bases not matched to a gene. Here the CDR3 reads CASSSRGGRSTDTQYF. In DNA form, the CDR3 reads TGTGCCAGCAGCTCGCGGGGGGGCCGTTCCACAGATACGCAGTATTTT.

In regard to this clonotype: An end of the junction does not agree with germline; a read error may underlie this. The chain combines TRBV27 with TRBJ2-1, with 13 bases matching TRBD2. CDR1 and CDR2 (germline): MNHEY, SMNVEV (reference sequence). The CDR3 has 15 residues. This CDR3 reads CASSPGTSGVEEQFF. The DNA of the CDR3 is TGTGCCAGCAGTCCCGGGACTAGCGGGGTGGAGGAGCAGTTTTTC.

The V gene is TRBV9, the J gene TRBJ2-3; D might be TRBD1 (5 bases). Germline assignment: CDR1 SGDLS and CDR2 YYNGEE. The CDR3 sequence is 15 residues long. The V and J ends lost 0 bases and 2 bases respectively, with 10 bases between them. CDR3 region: CASSVASRATDTQYF. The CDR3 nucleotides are TGTGCCAGCAGCGTAGCTTCCAGGGCCACAGATACGCAGTATTTT.

The CDR3 region has the DNA TGTGCCAGCAGTTCCTCGGGACAGCGGGTCAAAAACATTCAGTACTTC. Protein sequence: CASSSSGQRVKNIQYF. The chain combines TRBV28 with TRBJ2-4; D may be TRBD1 (7 bases). The CDR3 spans 16 residues. V lost 4 bases and J 3 bases, leaving 16 bases between the germline ends. CDR1 is MDHEN and CDR2 is SYDVKM in the germline V gene.